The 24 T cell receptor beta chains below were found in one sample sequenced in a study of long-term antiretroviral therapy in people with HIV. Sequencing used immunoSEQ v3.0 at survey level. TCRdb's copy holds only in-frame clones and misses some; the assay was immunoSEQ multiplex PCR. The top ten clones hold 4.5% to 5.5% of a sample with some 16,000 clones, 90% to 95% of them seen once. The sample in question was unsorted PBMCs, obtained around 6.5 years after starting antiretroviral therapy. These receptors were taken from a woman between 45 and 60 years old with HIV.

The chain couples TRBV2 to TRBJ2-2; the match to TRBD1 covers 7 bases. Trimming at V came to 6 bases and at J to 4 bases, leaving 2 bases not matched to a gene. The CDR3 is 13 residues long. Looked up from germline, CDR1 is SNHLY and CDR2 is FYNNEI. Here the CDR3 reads CASRQGVTGELFF. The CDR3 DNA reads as TGTGCCAGCAGGCAGGGGGTCACCGGGGAGCTGTTTTTT. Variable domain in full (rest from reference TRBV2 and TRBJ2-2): EPEVTQTPSHQVTQMGQEVILRCVPISNHLYFYWYRQILGQKVEFLVSFYNNEISEKSEIFDDQFSVERPDGSNFTLKIRSTKLEDSAMYFCASRQGVTGELFFGEGSRLTVL.

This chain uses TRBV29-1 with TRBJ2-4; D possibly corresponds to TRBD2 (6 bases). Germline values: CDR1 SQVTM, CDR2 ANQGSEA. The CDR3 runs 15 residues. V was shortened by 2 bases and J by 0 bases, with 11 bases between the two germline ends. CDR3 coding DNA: TGCAGCGTTGAATCGGCGGGACTAGCCAAAAACATTCAGTACTTC. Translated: CSVESAGLAKNIQYF. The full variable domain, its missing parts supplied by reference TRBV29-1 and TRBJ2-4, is SAVISQKPSRDICQRGTSLTIQCQVDSQVTMMFWYRQQPGQSLTLIATANQGSEATYESGFVIDKFPISRPNLTFSTLTVSNMSPEDSSIYLCSVESAGLAKNIQYFGAGTRLSVL.

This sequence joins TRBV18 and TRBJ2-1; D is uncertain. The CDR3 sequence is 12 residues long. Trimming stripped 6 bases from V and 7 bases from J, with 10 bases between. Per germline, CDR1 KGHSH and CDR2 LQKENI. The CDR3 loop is CASSLVGNEQFF. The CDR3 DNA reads TGTGCCAGCTCTCTGGTCGGGAATGAGCAGTTCTTC.

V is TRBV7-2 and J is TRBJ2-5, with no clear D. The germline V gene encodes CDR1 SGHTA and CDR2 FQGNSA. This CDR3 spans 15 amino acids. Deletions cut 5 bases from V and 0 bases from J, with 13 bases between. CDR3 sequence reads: CASSPYIEYQETQYF. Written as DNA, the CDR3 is TGTGCCAGCAGCCCGTACATTGAGTACCAAGAGACCCAGTACTTC.

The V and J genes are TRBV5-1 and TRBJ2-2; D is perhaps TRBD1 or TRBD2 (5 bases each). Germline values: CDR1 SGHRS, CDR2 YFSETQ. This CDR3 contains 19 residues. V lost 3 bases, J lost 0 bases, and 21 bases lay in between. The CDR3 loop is CASSSRALMGVANTGELFF. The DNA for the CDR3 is TGCGCCAGCAGCTCGAGGGCCCTAATGGGGGTAGCGAACACCGGGGAGCTGTTTTTT.

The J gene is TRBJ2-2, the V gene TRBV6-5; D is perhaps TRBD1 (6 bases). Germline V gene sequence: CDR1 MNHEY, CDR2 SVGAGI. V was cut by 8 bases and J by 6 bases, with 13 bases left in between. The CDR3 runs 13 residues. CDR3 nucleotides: TGTGCCAGCGGAACAGGGTCGGCCGGGGAGCTGTTTTTT. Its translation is CASGTGSAGELFF.

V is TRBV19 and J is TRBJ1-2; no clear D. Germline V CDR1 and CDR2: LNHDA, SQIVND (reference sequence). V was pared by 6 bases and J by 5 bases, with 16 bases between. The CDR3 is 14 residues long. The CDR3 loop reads CASSLPGIPYGYTF. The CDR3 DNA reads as TGTGCCAGTAGCCTACCGGGGATCCCTTATGGCTACACCTTC.

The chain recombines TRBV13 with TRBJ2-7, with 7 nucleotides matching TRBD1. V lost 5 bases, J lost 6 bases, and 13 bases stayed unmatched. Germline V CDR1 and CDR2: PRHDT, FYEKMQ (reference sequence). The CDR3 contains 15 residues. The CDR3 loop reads CASSLRGQPRREQYF. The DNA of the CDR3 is TGTGCCAGCAGCCTCCGGGGACAGCCCCGGCGCGAGCAGTACTTC.

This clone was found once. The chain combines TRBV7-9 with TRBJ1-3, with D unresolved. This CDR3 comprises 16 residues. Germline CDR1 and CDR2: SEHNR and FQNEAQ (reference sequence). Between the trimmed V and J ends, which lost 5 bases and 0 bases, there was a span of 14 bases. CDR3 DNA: TGTGCCAGCAGCGGCCCGACGTACTCCTCTGGAAACACCATATATTTT. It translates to CASSGPTYSSGNTIYF.

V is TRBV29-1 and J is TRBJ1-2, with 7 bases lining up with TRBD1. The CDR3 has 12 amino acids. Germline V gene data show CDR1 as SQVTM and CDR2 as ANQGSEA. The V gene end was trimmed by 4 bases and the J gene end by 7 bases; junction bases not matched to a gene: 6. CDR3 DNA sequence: TGCAGCGTTGGACAGGGCGAGGGTGGCTACACCTTC. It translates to CSVGQGEGGYTF. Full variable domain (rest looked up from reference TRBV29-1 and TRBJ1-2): SAVISQKPSRDICQRGTSLTIQCQVDSQVTMMFWYRQQPGQSLTLIATANQGSEATYESGFVIDKFPISRPNLTFSTLTVSNMSPEDSSIYLCSVGQGEGGYTFGSGTRLTVV.

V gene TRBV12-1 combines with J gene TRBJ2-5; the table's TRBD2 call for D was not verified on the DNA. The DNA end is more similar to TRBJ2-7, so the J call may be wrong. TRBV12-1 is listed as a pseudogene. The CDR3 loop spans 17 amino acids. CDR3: CASSSPGLAGVSYEQYF. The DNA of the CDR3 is TGTGCCAGCAGCTCCCCGGGACTAGCGGGAGTGTCCTACGAGCAGTACTTC.

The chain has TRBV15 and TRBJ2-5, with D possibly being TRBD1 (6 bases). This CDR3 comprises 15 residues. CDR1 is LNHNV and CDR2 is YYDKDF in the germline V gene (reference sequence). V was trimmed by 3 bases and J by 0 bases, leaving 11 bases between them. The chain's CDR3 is CATSSDRDNQETQYF. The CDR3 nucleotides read TGTGCCACCAGCAGTGACCGGGACAACCAAGAGACCCAGTACTTC.

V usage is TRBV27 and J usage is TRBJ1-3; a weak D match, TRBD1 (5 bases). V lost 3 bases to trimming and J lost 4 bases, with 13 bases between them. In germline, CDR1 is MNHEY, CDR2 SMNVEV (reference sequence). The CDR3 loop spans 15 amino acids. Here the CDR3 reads CASSFRQGSGNTIYF. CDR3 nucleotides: TGTGCCAGCAGTTTCCGGCAGGGCTCCGGAAACACCATATATTTT.

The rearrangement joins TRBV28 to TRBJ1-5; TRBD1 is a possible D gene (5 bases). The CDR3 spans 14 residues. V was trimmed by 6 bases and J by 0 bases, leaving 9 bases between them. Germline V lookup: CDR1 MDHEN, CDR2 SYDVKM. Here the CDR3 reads CASSLGTSNQPQHF. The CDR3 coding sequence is TGTGCCAGCAGCCTCGGGACTAGCAATCAGCCCCAGCATTTT.

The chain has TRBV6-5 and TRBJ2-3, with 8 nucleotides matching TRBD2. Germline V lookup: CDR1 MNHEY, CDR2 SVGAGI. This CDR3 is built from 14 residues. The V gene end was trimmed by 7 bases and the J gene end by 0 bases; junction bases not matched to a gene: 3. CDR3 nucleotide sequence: TGTGCCAGCACGCCTAGCGGGAGCACAGATACGCAGTATTTT. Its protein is CASTPSGSTDTQYF.

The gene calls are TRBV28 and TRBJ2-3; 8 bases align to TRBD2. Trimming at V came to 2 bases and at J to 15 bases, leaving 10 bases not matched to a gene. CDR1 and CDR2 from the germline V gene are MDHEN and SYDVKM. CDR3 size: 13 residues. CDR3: CASSLGSPGLAYF. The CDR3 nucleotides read TGTGCCAGCAGTTTAGGCTCCCCCGGACTAGCTTATTTT.

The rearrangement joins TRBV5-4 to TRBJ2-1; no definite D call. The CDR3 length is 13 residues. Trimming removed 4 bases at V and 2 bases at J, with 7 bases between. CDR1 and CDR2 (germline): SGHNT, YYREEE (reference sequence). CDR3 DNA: TGTGCCAGCAGCCCTCCCCCCTACAATGAGCAGTTCTTC. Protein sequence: CASSPPPYNEQFF. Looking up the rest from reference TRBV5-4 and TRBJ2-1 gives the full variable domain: ETGVTQSPTHLIKTRGQQVTLRCSSQSGHNTVSWYQQALGQGPQFIFQYYREEENGRGNFPPRFSGLQFPNYSSELNVNALELDDSALYLCASSPPPYNEQFFGPGTRLTVL.

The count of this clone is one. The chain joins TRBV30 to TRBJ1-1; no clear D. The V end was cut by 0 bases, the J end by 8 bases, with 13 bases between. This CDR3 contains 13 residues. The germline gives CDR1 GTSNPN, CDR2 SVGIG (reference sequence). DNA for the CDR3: TGTGCCTGGAGTGTACTCCGCCCACAGGAAGCTTTCTTT. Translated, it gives CAWSVLRPQEAFF. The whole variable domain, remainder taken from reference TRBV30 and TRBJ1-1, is SQTIHQWPATLVQPVGSPLSLECTVEGTSNPNLYWYRQAAGRGLQLLFYSVGIGQISSEVPQNLSASRPQDRQFILSSKKLLLSDSGFYLCAWSVLRPQEAFFGQGTRLTVV.

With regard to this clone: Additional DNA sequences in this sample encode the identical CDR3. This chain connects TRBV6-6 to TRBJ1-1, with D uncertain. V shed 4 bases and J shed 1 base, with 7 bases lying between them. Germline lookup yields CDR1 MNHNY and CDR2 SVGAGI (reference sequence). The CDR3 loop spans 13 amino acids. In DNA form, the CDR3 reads TGTGCCAGCAGTTCCGGCTGGAACACTGAAGCTTTCTTT. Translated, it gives CASSSGWNTEAFF.

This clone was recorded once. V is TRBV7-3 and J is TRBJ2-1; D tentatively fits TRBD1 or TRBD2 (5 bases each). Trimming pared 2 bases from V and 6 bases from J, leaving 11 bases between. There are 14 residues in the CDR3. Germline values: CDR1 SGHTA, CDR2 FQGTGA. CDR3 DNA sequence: TGTGCCAGCAGCTTATCGAGGGGTCCCAATGAGCAGTTCTTC. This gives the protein CASSLSRGPNEQFF.

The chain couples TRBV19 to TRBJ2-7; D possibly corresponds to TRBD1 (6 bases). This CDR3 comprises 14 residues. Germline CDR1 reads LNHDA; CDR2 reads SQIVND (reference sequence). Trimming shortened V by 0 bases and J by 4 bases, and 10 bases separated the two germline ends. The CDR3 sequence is CASSIDGTLYEQYF. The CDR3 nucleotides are TGTGCCAGTAGTATAGATGGGACACTGTACGAGCAGTACTTC.

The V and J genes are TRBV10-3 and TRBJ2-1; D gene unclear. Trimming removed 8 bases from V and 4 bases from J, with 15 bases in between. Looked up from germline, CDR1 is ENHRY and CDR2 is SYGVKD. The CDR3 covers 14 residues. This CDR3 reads CAISDQSAYNEQFF. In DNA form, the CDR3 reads TGTGCCATCTCGGACCAGTCGGCTTACAATGAGCAGTTCTTC.

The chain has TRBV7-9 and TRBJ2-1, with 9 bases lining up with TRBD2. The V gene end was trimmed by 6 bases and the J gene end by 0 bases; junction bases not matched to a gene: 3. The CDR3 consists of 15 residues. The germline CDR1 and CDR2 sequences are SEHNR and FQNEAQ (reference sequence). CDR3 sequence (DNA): TGTGCCAGCAGGCTTAGCGGGAGCTCCTACAATGAGCAGTTCTTC. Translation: CASRLSGSSYNEQFF.

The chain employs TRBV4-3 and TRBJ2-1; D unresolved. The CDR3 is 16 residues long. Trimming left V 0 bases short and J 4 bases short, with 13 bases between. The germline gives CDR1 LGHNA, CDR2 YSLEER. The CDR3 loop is CASSQEYGLGYNEQFF. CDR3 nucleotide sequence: TGCGCCAGCAGCCAAGAATATGGCCTAGGGTACAATGAGCAGTTCTTC.